This TCR beta chain comes out of a study of neurological immune-mediated disorders. It was by 5'RACE with 10-nucleotide random UMIs that the cDNA was made. Over 170 million TCR-beta sequences from 15-18 subjects came out of each sequencing run. MiXCR, applied by TCRdb to the 5' RACE reads, yields one record per CDR3 protein. The sample lists tens of thousands of distinct CDR3 sequences, around 7.8% occurring once. On this clonotype: A single base separates this from a much larger clone, so it may be a read error.

This CDR3 is 15 amino acids long. With 4 bases clipped from V and 6 bases from J, the junction kept 9 bases outside the gene matches. Germline lookup yields CDR1 SGHRS and CDR2 YFSETQ. The sequenced material came from PBMCs. The receptor was isolated from a woman aged 35 to 49 in good health. The chain joins TRBV5-1 to TRBJ2-7; 11 bases align to TRBD2. The CDR3 loop is CASSPVAGGRGEQYF. CDR3 nucleotides: TGCGCCAGCAGCCCCGTAGCGGGAGGGCGGGGCGAGCAGTACTTC.